These 14 T cell receptor beta chains came from one sample sequenced in a study of blood T cells in healthy people across ages. It was with a sample-barcoded 5' primer and a J-beta primer mix that a second PCR of about 6 to 12 cycles was run. Via MiXCR, TCRdb re-called the 5' RACE reads, giving one row per CDR3 protein. The data hold approximately 320,000 distinct CDR3 sequences, with roughly 26% observed a single time. The sequenced sample was blood. The receptor source for this set is a woman in her seventies in good health.

This clonotype was seen repeatedly, ten times or more. V usage is TRBV27 and J usage is TRBJ2-2, with D maybe TRBD1 (5 bases). This CDR3 is 15 amino acids long. The V end was cut by 7 bases, the J end by 3 bases, with 15 bases between. CDR1 MNHEY and CDR2 SMNVEV come from the germline V gene (reference sequence). This chain's CDR3 is CASNPQGVHTGELFF. DNA of the CDR3: TGTGCCAGCAACCCCCAGGGTGTGCACACCGGGGAGCTGTTTTTT.

This clonotype has ten or more counts. The chain links TRBV7-2 to TRBJ2-2; D is unresolved. V was clipped by 1 base and J by 5 bases, with 2 bases between them. Germline CDR1 is SGHTA and CDR2 is FQGNSA. The CDR3 loop spans 12 amino acids. CDR3 sequence (DNA): TGTGCCAGCAGCTTAGAGACCGGGGAGCTGTTTTTT. It codes for CASSLETGELFF. Complete variable domain (other parts from reference TRBV7-2 and TRBJ2-2): GAGVSQSPSNKVTEKGKDVELRCDPISGHTALYWYRQSLGQGLEFLIYFQGNSAPDKSGLPSDRFSAERTGGSVSTLTIQRTQQEDSAVYLCASSLETGELFFGEGSRLTVL.

This clonotype was detected many times. The chain carries TRBV28 and TRBJ2-5; D tentatively fits TRBD1 or TRBD2 (6 bases each). Per germline, CDR1 MDHEN and CDR2 SYDVKM. V was clipped by 7 bases and J by 2 bases, with 23 bases between them. The CDR3 has 17 residues. CDR3 amino acids: CASTSGWGATLQETQYF. DNA of the CDR3: TGTGCCAGCACCTCCGGGTGGGGGGCTACTCTTCAAGAGACCCAGTACTTC.

The J gene is TRBJ2-7, the V gene TRBV21-1; the table's D call, TRBD1, was not checked against the DNA. TRBV21-1 is termed a pseudogene. This CDR3 region has 16 residues. The CDR3 reads CASSQNRQGPPYEQYF. CDR3 nucleotide sequence: TGTGCCAGCAGCCAAAATCGACAGGGTCCCCCCTACGAGCAGTACTTC.

The V and J genes are TRBV20-1 and TRBJ2-5, with 9 bases matching TRBD2. Judging by the DNA end, TRBJ2-1 fits better; the J call may be wrong. Looked up from germline, CDR1 is DFQATT and CDR2 is SNEGSKA (reference sequence). The CDR3 is made up of 15 amino acids. CDR3 region: CSASPSSGKYNEQFF. The DNA of the CDR3 is TGCAGTGCTAGTCCTTCTAGCGGGAAGTACAATGAGCAGTTCTTC.

J is TRBJ1-1 and V is TRBV5-1; D not resolved. V shed 2 bases and J shed 0 bases, with 23 bases lying between them. Germline V lookup: CDR1 SGHRS, CDR2 YFSETQ. CDR3 length: 19 residues. The CDR3 bases are TGCGCCAGCAGCTTAGAAGGGCCAACAGCGCGTGGTTTGAACACTGAAGCTTTCTTT. It specifies CASSLEGPTARGLNTEAFF.

V usage is TRBV5-5 and J usage is TRBJ1-6, with 9 bases matching TRBD1. Per germline, CDR1 SGHKS and CDR2 YYEKEE (reference sequence). J lost 6 bases, V lost 0 bases, and 4 bases had no gene match. This CDR3 contains 16 residues. CDR3 loop: CASSLGRTGVNSPLHF. DNA of the CDR3: TGTGCCAGCAGCTTGGGGCGGACAGGGGTTAATTCACCCCTCCACTTT.

The chain is built from TRBV25-1 and TRBJ2-7, with 9 bases aligning to TRBD2. The CDR3 spans 15 residues. From germline, CDR1 is MGHDK and CDR2 SYGVNS. Trimming removed 4 bases from V and 1 base from J; junction bases left unmatched: 5. CDR3 loop: CASSGSGSQSYEQYF. DNA of the CDR3: TGTGCCAGCAGTGGTAGCGGGAGTCAATCCTACGAGCAGTACTTC.

The rearrangement joins TRBV27 to TRBJ2-7; D might be TRBD1 (5 bases). Per germline, CDR1 MNHEY and CDR2 SMNVEV (reference sequence). With 6 bases removed from V and 5 bases from J, the gap between germline ends came to 17 bases. CDR3 size: 14 residues. The CDR3, as DNA: TGTGCCAGCAGCAAACTGGGGCAGGTTCACGAGCAGTACTTC. This gives the protein CASSKLGQVHEQYF.

The chain couples TRBV2 to TRBJ1-5; D is uncertain. The CDR3 is 15 amino acids. Germline lookup yields CDR1 SNHLY and CDR2 FYNNEI. Trimming removed 6 bases at V and 2 bases at J, with 14 bases between. In DNA form, the CDR3 reads TGTGCCAGCAGCGGATTGCTTTGGGGCAATCAGCCCCAGCATTTT. It specifies CASSGLLWGNQPQHF.

The J gene is TRBJ2-3, the V gene TRBV20-1; TRBD2 might be the D (6 bases). V was shortened by 0 bases and J by 4 bases, with 17 bases between the two germline ends. The CDR3 is 16 residues long. Germline V CDR1 and CDR2: DFQATT, SNEGSKA (reference sequence). The CDR3 coding sequence is TGCAGTGCTAGAGAAGGCGCGGGAATGGTGGCAGATACGCAGTATTTT. Residues: CSAREGAGMVADTQYF.

The rearrangement links TRBV12-3 or TRBV12-4 to TRBJ1-1; possible D gene TRBD1, 6 bases. Between the trimmed V and J ends, which lost 6 bases and 6 bases, there was a span of 14 bases. CDR3 length equals 13 residues. The CDR3 protein is CASRPQGGSEAFF. The DNA for the CDR3 is TGTGCCAGCAGGCCACAGGGAGGATCTGAAGCTTTCTTT.

The chain is built from TRBV4-3 and TRBJ2-7, with TRBD1 matching over 10 bases. Germline V gives CDR1 LGHNA, CDR2 YSLEER. This CDR3 has 17 amino acids. J lost 1 base, V lost 0 bases, and 6 bases had no gene match. This CDR3 reads CASSQEIRQGASYEQYF. CDR3 nucleotide sequence: TGCGCCAGCAGCCAAGAGATTAGACAGGGGGCGTCCTACGAGCAGTACTTC.

This clonotype was seen ten or more times. The chain recombines TRBV5-1 with TRBJ1-1; no clear D gene. Trimming cost V 3 bases and J 0 bases, with 6 bases left between them. CDR3 size: 13 residues. CDR1 SGHRS and CDR2 YFSETQ come from the germline V gene. CDR3 loop: CASSSNMNTEAFF. CDR3 DNA sequence: TGCGCCAGCAGCTCGAACATGAACACTGAAGCTTTCTTT.